One sample yielded the 2 T cell receptor beta chains listed below, sequenced in a study of T cell clonality in common variable immunodeficiency. Their antigens remain unidentified. Some clones are missing from TCRdb's copy, which holds only in-frame ones; the method was immunoSEQ multiplex PCR. The sample was found to contain 20,000 or so clones, and every one recurs. Findings of the study overall: Common variable immunodeficiency TCR beta sequences reportedly had fewer deletions and N-nucleotide insertions.

What was sequenced was peripheral blood mononuclear cells. Every receptor here comes from a human donor with common variable immunodeficiency.

For this clone: The CDR3 end falls 3 residues outside the read, so it is completed with the germline J gene. The chain is built from TRBV19 and TRBJ1-1; no clear D gene. The V and J ends lost 4 bases and 3 bases respectively, with 18 bases between them. The V gene's germline CDR1 is LNHDA and CDR2 SQIVND (reference sequence). The CDR3 is 16 amino acids. CDR3 in amino acids: CASSTLGPGLDTEAFF. The part of the CDR3 DNA that was read is TGTGCCAGTAGTACGCTAGGCCCGGGGTTGGACACTGAA.

The table lists this clone with many counts. The CDR3 end lies 3 residues beyond the end of the read and is filled in from the germline J gene. The chain is built from TRBV20-1 and TRBJ2-4, with D perhaps TRBD1 (6 bases). Deletions cut 6 bases from V and 0 bases from J, with 15 bases between. There are 15 residues in the CDR3. Germline loops: CDR1 DFQATT, CDR2 SNEGSKA (reference sequence). CDR3 DNA, as far as it was read: TGCAGTGCGGACGGACAGAAGCGAGCCAAAAACATT. It yields the protein CSADGQKRAKNI. The entire CDR3 is CSADGQKRAKNIQYF.